This is a list of T cell receptor beta chains from one sample in a study of response to subunit inactivated influenza vaccine. From the RT-PCR reads, TCRdb called clonotypes with MiXCR, one entry per CDR3 protein. This sample yields about 500,000 distinct CDR3 sequences, of which approximately 15% are seen a single time; over 2.5% belongs to the top ten. This material consisted of CD4+ T cells sorted from PBMCs, taken 23 to 25 months after vaccination. These receptors were obtained from a man between 50 and 70 years old who received an inactivated influenza vaccine. Both conserved end residues are part of each CDR3. Each record gives: J gene, V gene, D gene, clone size, CDR3 protein, CDR3 DNA. D genes are given only for firm matches. Only some rows state a clone size, as once, few, many or a class for expanded clones.

TRBJ2-1,TRBV5-5,.,.,CASSHHNEQFF,TGTGCCAGCAGCCACCACAATGAGCAGTTCTTC
TRBJ2-7,TRBV4-1,.,.,CASSQAVSFLSYEQYF,TGCGCCAGCAGCCAAGCAGTGAGCTTCTTATCCTACGAGCAGTACTTC
TRBJ2-7,TRBV28,.,many,CASSHATYEQYF,TGTGCCAGCAGCCATGCGACGTACGAGCAGTACTTC
TRBJ1-2,TRBV29-1,TRBD1,.,CSVDAVRGYGYTF,TGCAGCGTTGATGCGGTCAGGGGGTATGGCTACACCTTC
TRBJ2-2,TRBV7-6,TRBD2,few,CASSYQRGRGGTGELFF,TGTGCCAGCAGCTATCAGCGAGGACGGGGGGGCACCGGGGAGCTGTTTTTT
TRBJ2-1,TRBV2,TRBD1,few,CASEGGTGGKNEQFF,TGTGCCAGCGAGGGGGGGACAGGGGGTAAAAATGAGCAGTTCTTC
TRBJ2-5,TRBV5-1,TRBD2,.,CASSSGAGGTAETQYF,TGCGCCAGCAGCTCGGGAGCGGGAGGAACAGCCGAGACCCAGTACTTC
TRBJ2-5,TRBV5-1,TRBD2,few,CASSSGLAGPVTQYF,TGCGCCAGCAGCTCCGGACTAGCGGGGCCAGTTACCCAGTACTTC
TRBJ2-7,TRBV7-2,.,.,CASSLGYRSYEQYF,TGTGCCAGCAGCTTAGGTTACAGGAGCTACGAGCAGTACTTC
TRBJ2-5,TRBV9,.,.,CASSVESQETQYF,TGTGCCAGCAGCGTAGAGAGCCAAGAGACCCAGTACTTC
TRBJ2-1,TRBV24-1,.,.,CATRANNEQFF,TGTGCCACCAGGGCTAACAATGAGCAGTTCTTC
TRBJ2-1,TRBV6-1,TRBD1,.,CASTPRGTGGYNEQFF,TGTGCCAGCACCCCGAGGGGGACAGGGGGGTACAATGAGCAGTTCTTC
TRBJ1-5,TRBV6-6,.,few,CASSNRVDQPQHF,TGTGCCAGCAGCAACAGGGTCGATCAGCCCCAGCATTTT
TRBJ2-3,TRBV4-2,.,.,CASSQDWLGGTDTQYF,TGTGCCAGCAGCCAAGATTGGCTAGGTGGCACAGATACGCAGTATTTT
TRBJ2-3,TRBV12-3/TRBV12-4,TRBD1,.,CACSFMGARGPGSTDTQYF,TGTGCCTGCAGTTTTATGGGAGCCAGGGGGCCGGGGAGCACAGATACGCAGTATTTT
TRBJ2-5,TRBV20-1,.,.,CSARGLRGQETQYF,TGCAGTGCCAGAGGGCTTAGGGGCCAAGAGACCCAGTACTTC
TRBJ2-4,TRBV6-5,TRBD1,.,CASSSRTGVVNIQYF,TGTGCCAGCAGTTCGAGGACAGGGGTGGTAAACATTCAGTACTTC
TRBJ1-4,TRBV15,.,few,CATSRARTVGEKLFF,TGTGCCACCAGCAGAGCCCGGACGGTGGGTGAAAAACTGTTTTTT
TRBJ2-1,TRBV7-2,.,many,CASSLVVRARSYNEQFF,TGTGCCAGCAGCTTAGTGGTAAGGGCCCGCTCCTACAATGAGCAGTTCTTC
TRBJ2-3,TRBV10-3,TRBD2,few,CAISESSGRDPQYF,TGTGCCATCAGTGAGTCTAGCGGGAGGGATCCGCAGTATTTT
TRBJ2-1,TRBV4-3,.,.,CASVRPEQFF,TGCGCCAGCGTCAGACCGGAGCAGTTCTTC
TRBJ2-1,TRBV29-1,TRBD2,few,CSVDGGDNEQFF,TGCAGCGTTGATGGGGGGGACAATGAGCAGTTCTTC
TRBJ1-1,TRBV20-1,.,few,CSASPPGRLNTEAFF,TGCAGTGCATCTCCTCCGGGACGTTTGAACACTGAAGCTTTCTTT
TRBJ2-3,TRBV29-1,TRBD1,many,CSVEGDSASTDTQYF,TGCAGCGTTGAGGGGGACAGCGCTAGCACAGATACGCAGTATTTT
TRBJ1-6,TRBV6-5,.,.,CASGEQGSPLHF,TGTGCCTCGGGGGAGCAAGGATCACCCCTCCACTTT
TRBJ2-3,TRBV7-2,.,few,CASSPRRVDTDTQYF,TGTGCCAGCAGCCCAAGACGGGTTGACACAGATACGCAGTATTTT
TRBJ2-7,TRBV12-3/TRBV12-4,TRBD2,.,CASSLSGSGEQYF,TGTGCCAGCAGCCTCAGCGGGAGTGGTGAGCAGTACTTC
TRBJ2-5,TRBV5-1,.,.,CASRLGGQETQYF,TGCGCCAGCAGGTTAGGGGGCCAAGAGACCCAGTACTTC
TRBJ2-3,TRBV20-1,.,.,CSARLSSGTDTQYF,TGCAGTGCTAGGCTGTCTAGCGGCACAGATACGCAGTATTTT